This T cell receptor beta chain was identified in a study of vaccination and CD4 T cells after COVID-19. On the study more broadly: Each of the control cultures got a CEFX pool, an HIV-1 Nef pool, or no peptide.

Note on this clonotype: Its antigen is not known.

Trimming cost V 5 bases and J 8 bases; bases outside gene matches: 11. The CDR3 consists of 14 residues. CDR1 and CDR2 from the germline V gene are SGHTA and FQGNSA. Cultured CD4+ T-cell DNA underwent Oncomine TCR Beta short-read sequencing. Investigators obtained genomic DNA by extraction from cultured CD4+ T cells. MiXCR, run by TCRdb on the PCR reads, gives a single entry per CDR3 protein. The table includes under 20,000 distinct CDR3 sequences, about 70% detected once. As for treatment: approximately 10-day PBMC culture with coronavirus spike peptide pools or control peptides (ViraFEST assay). The sequence came from a human donor who had recovered from COVID-19. Sequenced: CD4+ T cells from blood, cultured in vitro. V gene TRBV7-2 combines with J gene TRBJ1-2; 7 nucleotides agree with TRBD1. DNA for the CDR3: TGTGCCAGCAGCGGAGGAGGGGGCATCGTGGGCTACACCTTC. This gives the protein CASSGGGGIVGYTF.